This TCR beta chain comes out of a study of control samples from healthy donors and cancer patients. Assay: immunoSEQ multiplex PCR; the TCRdb copy retains only in-frame clones and omits some. The data show about 170,000 clones, 70% to 90% seen once. This CDR3 contains 14 residues. V lost 5 bases and J lost 0; bases outside the gene matches: 2. CDR1 is MNHEY, CDR2 SMNVEV, per germline (reference sequence). The TCR sequence derives from a woman between 25 and 40 years old in good health. The sequenced sample was blood. The chain is built from TRBV27 and TRBJ2-7, with 9 positions matching TRBD2. CDR3 in amino acids: CASSRGRASYEQYF. CDR3 DNA: TGTGCCAGCAGTCGCGGGAGGGCCTCCTACGAGCAGTACTTC.